Listed here are 25 T cell receptor beta chains from one sample, sequenced in a study of cytomegalovirus exposure and HLA in healthy donors (dated 2017 in TCRdb). The library came from the immunoSEQ multiplex PCR assay. The multiplex PCR relied on a mix of 60 forward primers for TCR Vbeta segments and 13 reverse primers for TCR Jbeta segments. TCRdb carries this immuneACCESS record with in-frame sequences only. Its versions omit some clonotypes, under half of them owing to an unresolved V gene in the studies checked, with the rest unexplained. This sample's listing comprises 100,000 or so clones. The ten largest clones take up about 0.58% of the sample. The sample was PBMCs. Source of these receptors: a man between 50 and 59 years old in good health and CMV-seronegative.

This rearrangement joins TRBV5-1 to TRBJ2-5, with 7 bases lining up with TRBD1. V shed 2 bases and J 2 bases; nucleotides not matched to a gene: 3. The V gene's germline CDR1 is SGHRS and CDR2 YFSETQ. This CDR3 has 14 amino acids. CDR3 DNA sequence: TGCGCCAGCAGCTTAGGGACAGTACAAGAGACCCAGTACTTC. This codes for CASSLGTVQETQYF.

The chain combines TRBV18 with TRBJ1-6, with 9 nucleotides matching TRBD1. The length of the CDR3 is 15 residues. J lost 8 bases, V lost 2 bases, and 4 bases had no gene match. Germline lookup yields CDR1 KGHSH and CDR2 LQKENI. CDR3 region: CASSPADRGHSPLHF. In DNA form, the CDR3 reads TGTGCCAGCTCACCAGCGGACAGGGGACATTCACCCCTCCACTTT. The full variable domain, completed using reference TRBV18 and TRBJ1-6, is NAGVMQNPRHLVRRRGQEARLRCSPMKGHSHVYWYRQLPEEGLKFMVYLQKENIIDESGMPKERFSAEFPKEGPSILRIQQVVRGDSAAYFCASSPADRGHSPLHFGNGTRLTVT.

This sequence joins TRBV7-9 and TRBJ1-6; TRBD1 aligns across 8 bases. Trimming removed 5 bases from V and 4 bases from J; junction bases left unmatched: 7. This CDR3 is built from 16 residues. Germline assignment: CDR1 SEHNR and CDR2 FQNEAQ (reference sequence). The DNA of the CDR3 is TGTGCCAGCAGCCCGCCCTGGACAGGGTATAATTCACCCCTCCACTTT. This sequence encodes CASSPPWTGYNSPLHF.

J is TRBJ1-5 and V is TRBV6-6; D possibly corresponds to TRBD1 (5 bases). The CDR3 runs to 14 residues. CDR1 and CDR2 (germline): MNHNY, SVGAGI (reference sequence). V was cut by 1 base and J by 6 bases, with 10 bases left in between. Here the CDR3 reads CASSYLDTSQPQHF. The CDR3 DNA is TGTGCCAGCAGTTACTTGGACACGTCTCAGCCCCAGCATTTT.

The genes are TRBV10-3 and TRBJ1-2, with 9 bases matching TRBD1. In germline, CDR1 is ENHRY, CDR2 SYGVKD. J gave up 4 bases and V 0 bases, and 9 bases lay outside the gene matches. The CDR3 sequence is 17 residues long. As DNA, the CDR3 is TGTGCCATCAGTGAGTCGGGGCTGGGACAGGGCAGCTATGGCTACACCTTC. Translated, it gives CAISESGLGQGSYGYTF.

This chain links TRBV29-1 with TRBJ2-6; 9 bases agree with TRBD1. Unmatched junction bases numbered 8, after V lost 6 bases and J lost 2 bases. The CDR3 runs to 16 residues. Germline assignment: CDR1 SQVTM and CDR2 ANQGSEA. CDR3: CSVIPDRGTGANVLTF. For the CDR3, the DNA is TGCAGCGTGATCCCGGACAGGGGCACTGGGGCCAACGTCCTGACTTTC.

The genes are TRBV11-3 and TRBJ2-7; 7 bases line up with TRBD2. The CDR3 is 15 residues long. V dropped 5 bases and J dropped 2; count of bases not matched to a gene: 9. CDR1 is SGHNT and CDR2 is YENEEA in the germline V gene. The CDR3 here is CASSQYSGFTYEQYF. Written as DNA, the CDR3 is TGTGCCAGCAGCCAATATAGCGGGTTTACCTACGAGCAGTACTTC.

The DNA for the CDR3 is TGCGCCAGCAGCTCCCGGACAGGGGTGGGTGGAAACACCATATATTTT. It specifies CASSSRTGVGGNTIYF. The rearrangement uses TRBV5-1 and TRBJ1-3; the match to TRBD1 covers 9 bases. Germline CDR1 reads SGHRS; CDR2 reads YFSETQ. The length of the CDR3 is 16 residues. J was trimmed by 3 bases and V by 3 bases; bases with no gene match: 7.

This chain links TRBV14 with TRBJ2-7, with 8 bases identical to TRBD1. J gave up 3 bases and V 1 base, and 8 bases lay outside the gene matches. CDR1 SGHDN and CDR2 FVKESK come from the germline V gene. The CDR3 spans 16 residues. Here the CDR3 DNA reads TGTGCCAGCAGCCAAGGAGCCGGGACAGGTCACTACGAGCAGTACTTC. It encodes CASSQGAGTGHYEQYF.

Written as DNA, the CDR3 is TGTGCCAGCAGCTTAGGCGGCACTAGCACAGATACGCAGTATTTT. Protein sequence: CASSLGGTSTDTQYF. The chain recombines TRBV11-3 with TRBJ2-3, with D hard to call. Trimming took 1 base from V and 0 from J, leaving 8 bases between them. The CDR3 extends over 15 amino acids. Germline assignment: CDR1 SGHNT and CDR2 YENEEA.

The chain recombines TRBV7-9 with TRBJ1-2; 8 bases align to TRBD1. This CDR3 has 16 residues. J lost 0 bases, V lost 5 bases, and 8 bases had no gene match. Per germline, CDR1 SEHNR and CDR2 FQNEAQ (reference sequence). DNA for the CDR3: TGTGCCAGCAGCAACACAGGGGGGCGCGCTAACTATGGCTACACCTTC. Protein: CASSNTGGRANYGYTF.

The chain employs TRBV5-6 and TRBJ2-1, with 9 bases matching TRBD1. Germline V gene lookup returns CDR1 SGHDT and CDR2 YYEEEE. This CDR3 comprises 13 residues. V gave up 0 bases and J gave up 13 bases; unmatched junction bases: 5. The CDR3 sequence: CASSLEGTGKQFF. The CDR3 bases are TGTGCCAGCAGCTTGGAGGGGACAGGGAAACAGTTCTTC.

The rearrangement uses TRBV29-1 and TRBJ1-4; 9 bases align to TRBD1. The germline gives CDR1 SQVTM, CDR2 ANQGSEA. The CDR3 is 13 residues long. Trimming removed 5 bases from V and 7 bases from J; junction bases left unmatched: 5. CDR3 sequence reads: CSVRTGGSEKLFF. In DNA, the CDR3 is TGCAGCGTTCGCACAGGGGGCAGTGAAAAACTGTTTTTT.

The genes are TRBV9 and TRBJ1-2; D gene unclear. The germline V gene has CDR1 SGDLS and CDR2 YYNGEE. Trimming took off 1 base at V and 8 bases at J, with 15 bases between the two ends. This CDR3 region has 14 residues. The CDR3 DNA reads as TGTGCCAGCAGCGTACGGATTACTCCGGGAGGCTACACCTTC. Translating gives CASSVRITPGGYTF.

The rearrangement links TRBV4-3 to TRBJ2-5; TRBD2 aligns across 8 bases. The germline V gene encodes CDR1 LGHNA and CDR2 YSLEER. The CDR3 length is 16 residues. V was clipped by 0 bases and J by 6 bases; unmatched bases: 9. The CDR3 sequence is CASSQELRTSLQTQYF. The CDR3 DNA reads as TGCGCCAGCAGCCAAGAGCTAAGGACTAGCCTTCAGACCCAGTACTTC.

The V and J genes are TRBV30 and TRBJ2-3; 9 bases are a match to TRBD2. Germline CDR1 and CDR2: GTSNPN and SVGIG (reference sequence). The CDR3 is 19 residues long. The V and J ends lost 0 bases and 6 bases, in that order; junction bases with no gene match: 19. The CDR3 loop is CAWSVSPTSRMSGRDTQYF. CDR3 sequence (DNA): TGTGCCTGGAGTGTGAGTCCGACAAGCCGAATGAGCGGGAGGGATACGCAGTATTTT.

The genes are TRBV29-1 and TRBJ2-2; D gene unclear. The V and J ends lost 7 bases and 1 base respectively, with 7 bases between them. The germline V gene encodes CDR1 SQVTM and CDR2 ANQGSEA. The CDR3 runs to 12 residues. CDR3 nucleotides: TGCAGCGCGGCAGGGAACACCGGGGAGCTGTTTTTT. It yields the protein CSAAGNTGELFF.

The V call is TRBV27, the J call TRBJ2-3; a weak D match, TRBD1 (6 bases). Trimming cost V 3 bases and J 0 bases, with 16 bases left between them. The germline V gene encodes CDR1 MNHEY and CDR2 SMNVEV (reference sequence). The CDR3 contains 17 residues. CDR3 coding DNA: TGTGCCAGCAGTTTCCCTACGGGACAAAATAGCACAGATACGCAGTATTTT. Its translation: CASSFPTGQNSTDTQYF.

The V call is TRBV7-2, the J call TRBJ1-5, with TRBD1 identical over 7 bases. Germline trimming cut 5 bases from V and 1 base from J; bases unmatched to any gene: 5. The CDR3 sequence is 15 residues long. The germline V gene has CDR1 SGHTA and CDR2 FQGNSA. The CDR3 coding sequence is TGTGCCAGCAGCCAAGACAGGGAGAGCAATCAGCCCCAGCATTTT. Translated, it gives CASSQDRESNQPQHF.

DNA of the CDR3: TGCGCCAGCAGTGAAGGGGCTAACTATGGCTACACCTTC. Protein: CASSEGANYGYTF. The chain recombines TRBV10-1 with TRBJ1-2; possibly TRBD1 for D (5 bases). V dropped 3 bases and J dropped 0 bases, with 5 bases sitting between them. This CDR3 has 13 amino acids. Germline V gene data show CDR1 as WNHNN and CDR2 as SYGVQD (reference sequence).

The rearrangement links TRBV18 to TRBJ2-2; possible D gene TRBD1, 6 bases. CDR1 is KGHSH, CDR2 LQKENI, per germline. The V and J ends lost 2 bases and 7 bases respectively, with 8 bases between them. CDR3 length equals 13 residues. CDR3 sequence reads: CASSPDRSGELFF. For the CDR3, the DNA is TGTGCCAGCTCACCAGACAGGAGCGGGGAGCTGTTTTTT.

This rearrangement joins TRBV5-1 to TRBJ1-5, with 8 bases identical to TRBD1. Trimming took 0 bases from V and 1 from J; bases not matched to a gene: 0. Germline V gives CDR1 SGHRS, CDR2 YFSETQ. This CDR3 has 15 amino acids. The CDR3 reads CASSLGTGSNQPQHF. Here the CDR3 DNA reads TGCGCCAGCAGCTTGGGGACAGGGAGCAATCAGCCCCAGCATTTT.

The rearrangement uses TRBV18 and TRBJ2-5; TRBD2 matches 9 bases. The length of the CDR3 is 13 residues. Germline CDR1 and CDR2: KGHSH and LQKENI. J gave up 5 bases and V 11 bases, and 9 bases lay outside the gene matches. The CDR3 DNA follows: TGTGCCGACGCTACGGCGGGAGGGGAGACCCAGTACTTC. Protein product: CADATAGGETQYF.

This chain uses TRBV18 with TRBJ2-3; no definite D call. Germline V CDR1 and CDR2: KGHSH, LQKENI. The ends were cut back, 0 bases at V and 0 bases at J, with 7 bases in the middle. The CDR3 is 15 amino acids. The CDR3 DNA sequence: TGTGCCAGCTCACCACCGTCAGTTAGCACAGATACGCAGTATTTT. Its protein product is CASSPPSVSTDTQYF.

The chain uses TRBV19 and TRBJ2-2; possible D gene TRBD2, 5 bases. V was cut by 6 bases and J by 5 bases, with 13 bases left in between. The CDR3 has 14 residues. CDR1 and CDR2 from the germline V gene are LNHDA and SQIVND (reference sequence). As DNA, the CDR3 is TGTGCCAGTAGCAAAGGCGGGTGGACCGGGGAGCTGTTTTTT. Its translation is CASSKGGWTGELFF.